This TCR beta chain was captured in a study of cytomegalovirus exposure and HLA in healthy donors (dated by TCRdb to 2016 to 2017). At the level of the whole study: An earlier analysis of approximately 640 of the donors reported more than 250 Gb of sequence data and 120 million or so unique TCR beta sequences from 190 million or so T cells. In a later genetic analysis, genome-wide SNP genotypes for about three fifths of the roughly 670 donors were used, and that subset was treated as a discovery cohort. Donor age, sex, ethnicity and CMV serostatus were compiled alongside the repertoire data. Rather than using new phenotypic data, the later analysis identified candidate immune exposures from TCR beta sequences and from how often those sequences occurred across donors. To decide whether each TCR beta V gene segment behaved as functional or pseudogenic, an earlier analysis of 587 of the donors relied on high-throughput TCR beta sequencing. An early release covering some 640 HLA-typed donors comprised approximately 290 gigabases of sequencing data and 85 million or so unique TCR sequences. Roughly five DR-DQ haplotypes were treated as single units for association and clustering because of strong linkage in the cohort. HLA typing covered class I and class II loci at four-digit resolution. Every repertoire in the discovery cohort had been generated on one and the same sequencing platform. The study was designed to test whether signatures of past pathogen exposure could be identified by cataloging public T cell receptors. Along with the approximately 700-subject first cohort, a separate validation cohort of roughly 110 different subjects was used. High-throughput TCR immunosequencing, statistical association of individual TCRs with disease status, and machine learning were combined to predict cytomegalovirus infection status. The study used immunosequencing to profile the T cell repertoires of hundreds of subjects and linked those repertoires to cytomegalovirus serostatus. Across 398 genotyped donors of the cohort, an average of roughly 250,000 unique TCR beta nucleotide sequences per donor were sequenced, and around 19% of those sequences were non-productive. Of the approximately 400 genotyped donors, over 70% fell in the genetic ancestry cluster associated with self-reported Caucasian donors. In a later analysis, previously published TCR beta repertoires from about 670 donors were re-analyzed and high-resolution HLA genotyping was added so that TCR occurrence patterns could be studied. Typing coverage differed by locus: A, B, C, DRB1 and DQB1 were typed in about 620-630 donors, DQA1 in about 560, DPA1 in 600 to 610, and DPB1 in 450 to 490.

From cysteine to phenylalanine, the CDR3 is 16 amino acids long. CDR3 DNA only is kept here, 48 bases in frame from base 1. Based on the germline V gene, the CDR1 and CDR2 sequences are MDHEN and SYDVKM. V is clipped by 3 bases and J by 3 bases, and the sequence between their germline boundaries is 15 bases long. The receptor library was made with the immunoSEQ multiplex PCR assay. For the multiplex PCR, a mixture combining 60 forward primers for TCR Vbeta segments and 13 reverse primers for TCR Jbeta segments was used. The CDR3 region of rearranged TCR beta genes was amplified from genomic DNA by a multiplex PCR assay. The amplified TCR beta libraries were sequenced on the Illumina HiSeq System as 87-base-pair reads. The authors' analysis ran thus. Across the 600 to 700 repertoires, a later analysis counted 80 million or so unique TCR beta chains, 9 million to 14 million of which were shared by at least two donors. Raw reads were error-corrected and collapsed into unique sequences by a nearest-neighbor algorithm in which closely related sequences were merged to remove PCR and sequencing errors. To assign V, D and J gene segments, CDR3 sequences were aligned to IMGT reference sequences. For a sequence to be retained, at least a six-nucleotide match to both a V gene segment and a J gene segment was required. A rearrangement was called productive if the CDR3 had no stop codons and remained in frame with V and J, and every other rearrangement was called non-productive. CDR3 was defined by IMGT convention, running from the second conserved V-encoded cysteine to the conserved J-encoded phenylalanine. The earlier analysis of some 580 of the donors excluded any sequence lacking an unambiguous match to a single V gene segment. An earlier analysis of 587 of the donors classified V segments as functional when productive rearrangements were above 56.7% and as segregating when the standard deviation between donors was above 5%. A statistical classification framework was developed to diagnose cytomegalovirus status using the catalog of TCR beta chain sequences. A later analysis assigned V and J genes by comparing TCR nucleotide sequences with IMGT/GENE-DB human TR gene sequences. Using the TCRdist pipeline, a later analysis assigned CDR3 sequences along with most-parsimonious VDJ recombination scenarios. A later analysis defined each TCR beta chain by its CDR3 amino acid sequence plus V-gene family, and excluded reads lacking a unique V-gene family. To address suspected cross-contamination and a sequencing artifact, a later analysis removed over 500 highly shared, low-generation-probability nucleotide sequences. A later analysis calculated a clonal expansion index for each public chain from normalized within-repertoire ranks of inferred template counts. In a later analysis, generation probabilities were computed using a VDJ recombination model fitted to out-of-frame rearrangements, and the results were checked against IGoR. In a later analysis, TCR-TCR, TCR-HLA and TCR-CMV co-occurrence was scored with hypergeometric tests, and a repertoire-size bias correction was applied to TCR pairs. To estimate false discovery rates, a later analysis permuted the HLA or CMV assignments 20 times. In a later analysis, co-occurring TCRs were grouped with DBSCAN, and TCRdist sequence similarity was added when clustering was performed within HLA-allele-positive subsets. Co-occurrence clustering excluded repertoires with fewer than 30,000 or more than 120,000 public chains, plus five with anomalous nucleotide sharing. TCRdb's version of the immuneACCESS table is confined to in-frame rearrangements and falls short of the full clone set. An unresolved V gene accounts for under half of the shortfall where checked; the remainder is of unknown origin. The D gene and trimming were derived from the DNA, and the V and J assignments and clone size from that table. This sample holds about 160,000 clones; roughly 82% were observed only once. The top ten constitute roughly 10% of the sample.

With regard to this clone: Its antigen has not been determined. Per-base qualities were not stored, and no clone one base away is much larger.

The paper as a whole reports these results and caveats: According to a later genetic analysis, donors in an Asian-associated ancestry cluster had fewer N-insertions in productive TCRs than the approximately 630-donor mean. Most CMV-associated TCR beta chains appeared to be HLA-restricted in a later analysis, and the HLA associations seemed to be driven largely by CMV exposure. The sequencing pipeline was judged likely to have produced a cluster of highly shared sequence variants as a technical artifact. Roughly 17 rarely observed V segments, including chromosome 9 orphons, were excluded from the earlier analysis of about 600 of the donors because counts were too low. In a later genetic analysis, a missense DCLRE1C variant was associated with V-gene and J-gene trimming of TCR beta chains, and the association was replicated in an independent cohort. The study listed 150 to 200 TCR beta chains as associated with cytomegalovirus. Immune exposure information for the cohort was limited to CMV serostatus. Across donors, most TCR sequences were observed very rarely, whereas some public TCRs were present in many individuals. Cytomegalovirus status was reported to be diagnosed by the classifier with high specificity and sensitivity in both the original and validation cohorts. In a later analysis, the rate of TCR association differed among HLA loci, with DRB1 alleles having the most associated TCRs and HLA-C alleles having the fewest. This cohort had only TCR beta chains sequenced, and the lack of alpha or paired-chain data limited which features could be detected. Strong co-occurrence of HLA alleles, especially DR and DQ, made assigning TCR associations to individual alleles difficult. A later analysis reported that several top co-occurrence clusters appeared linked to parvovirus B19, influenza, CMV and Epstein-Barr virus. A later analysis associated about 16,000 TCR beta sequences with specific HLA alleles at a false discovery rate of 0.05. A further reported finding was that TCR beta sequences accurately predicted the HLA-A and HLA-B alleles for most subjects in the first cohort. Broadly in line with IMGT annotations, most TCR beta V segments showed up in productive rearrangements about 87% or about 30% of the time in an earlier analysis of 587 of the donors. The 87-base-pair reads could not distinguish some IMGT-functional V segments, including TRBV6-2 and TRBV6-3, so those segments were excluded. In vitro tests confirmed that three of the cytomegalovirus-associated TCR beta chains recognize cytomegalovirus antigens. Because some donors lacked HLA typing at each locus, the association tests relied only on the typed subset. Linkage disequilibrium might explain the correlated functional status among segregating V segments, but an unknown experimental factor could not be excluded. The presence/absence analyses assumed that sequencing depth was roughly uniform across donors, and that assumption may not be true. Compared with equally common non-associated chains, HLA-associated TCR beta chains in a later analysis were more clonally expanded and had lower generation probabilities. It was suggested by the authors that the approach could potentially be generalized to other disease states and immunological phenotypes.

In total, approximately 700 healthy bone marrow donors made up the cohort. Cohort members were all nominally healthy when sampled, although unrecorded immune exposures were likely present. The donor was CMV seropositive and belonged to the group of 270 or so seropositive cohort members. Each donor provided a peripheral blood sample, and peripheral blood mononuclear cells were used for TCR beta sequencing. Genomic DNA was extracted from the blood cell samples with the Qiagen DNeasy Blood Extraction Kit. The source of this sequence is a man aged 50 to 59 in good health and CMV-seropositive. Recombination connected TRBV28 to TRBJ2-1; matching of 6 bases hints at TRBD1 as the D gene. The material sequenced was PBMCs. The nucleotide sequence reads TGTGCCAGCAGTTTCAGCGCTGGGGGCGGCTACAATGAGCAGTTCTTC. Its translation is CASSFSAGGGYNEQFF.